The rows below give T cell receptor beta chains drawn from one sample of a study of blood T cell repertoires in COVID-19. Only in-frame clones appear in the TCRdb table, and some are missing; sequencing was by immunoSEQ multiplex PCR. The sample yields a few hundred thousand clones, roughly 80% seen once. Sequencing was done on a sample of peripheral blood. These receptors all come from a man in his sixties with acute or convalescent COVID-19. Both conserved end residues are trimmed from each CDR3.

j_call: TRBJ2-2
v_call: TRBV2
cdr3_aa: ASSPLAGVAGELF

j_call: TRBJ1-1
v_call: TRBV3-1/TRBV3-2
cdr3_aa: ASSQEVNSKAF

j_call: TRBJ1-1
v_call: TRBV5-1
cdr3_aa: ASSLSNRGDTEAF

j_call: TRBJ1-1
v_call: TRBV7-8
cdr3_aa: ASSLSGGRRTEAF

j_call: TRBJ1-3
v_call: TRBV13
cdr3_aa: ASSLIGSSGNTIY

j_call: TRBJ2-7
v_call: TRBV7-9
cdr3_aa: ASSSDDRSVEQY

j_call: TRBJ2-7
v_call: TRBV19
cdr3_aa: ASSIQQRAYEQY

j_call: TRBJ1-4
v_call: TRBV28
cdr3_aa: ASSRYRATNEKLF

j_call: TRBJ2-1
v_call: TRBV5-1
cdr3_aa: ASSLGPSGSYNEQF

j_call: TRBJ2-5
v_call: TRBV18
cdr3_aa: ASSPSGEGETQY

j_call: TRBJ2-2
v_call: TRBV19
cdr3_aa: ASKVSGTTGELF

j_call: TRBJ1-2
v_call: TRBV5-4
cdr3_aa: ASSLDRSYGYT

j_call: TRBJ2-7
v_call: TRBV10-3
cdr3_aa: AISEGTSSYEQY

j_call: TRBJ2-2
v_call: TRBV6-6
cdr3_aa: ASSYSGQDYTGELF

j_call: TRBJ1-4
v_call: TRBV27
cdr3_aa: ASSFQGSPIRGKLF

j_call: TRBJ2-7
v_call: TRBV9
cdr3_aa: ASSVGGLAGIYEQY

j_call: TRBJ2-2
v_call: TRBV27
cdr3_aa: ASSGAATGELF

j_call: TRBJ1-1
v_call: TRBV29-1
cdr3_aa: SVDLGLGAEAF

j_call: TRBJ1-2
v_call: TRBV5-8
cdr3_aa: ASSQDRGVYGYT

j_call: TRBJ2-7
v_call: TRBV6-5
cdr3_aa: ASSPVVAGFYEQY

j_call: TRBJ2-7
v_call: TRBV20-1
cdr3_aa: SASGRQTLPYEQY

j_call: TRBJ2-7
v_call: TRBV12-3/TRBV12-4
cdr3_aa: ASSDTRSEQY

j_call: TRBJ2-7
v_call: TRBV3-1/TRBV3-2
cdr3_aa: ASRGHGGSYEQY

j_call: TRBJ2-7
v_call: TRBV6-2/TRBV6-3
cdr3_aa: ASSVLGASYEQY

j_call: TRBJ1-2
v_call: TRBV7-3
cdr3_aa: ASSFDTGESYT

j_call: TRBJ1-1
v_call: TRBV5-1
cdr3_aa: ASSFSAWGLSEAF

j_call: TRBJ2-5
v_call: TRBV13
cdr3_aa: ASSLGQGTQY

j_call: TRBJ2-2
v_call: TRBV25-1
cdr3_aa: ASSERGGAGELF

j_call: TRBJ2-5
v_call: TRBV7-2
cdr3_aa: ASSAGGSEETQY

j_call: TRBJ1-4
v_call: TRBV5-1
cdr3_aa: ASSLVFRQLSEKLF

j_call: TRBJ1-2
v_call: TRBV27
cdr3_aa: ASSLFGTGLNYGYT

j_call: TRBJ2-7
v_call: TRBV7-6
cdr3_aa: ASSLAPGIDEQY

j_call: TRBJ1-2
v_call: TRBV28
cdr3_aa: ASSLDRGLHGYT

j_call: TRBJ1-2
v_call: TRBV29-1
cdr3_aa: SVRLGGNYGYT

j_call: TRBJ2-1
v_call: TRBV6-5
cdr3_aa: ASIAETGKFF

j_call: TRBJ2-5
v_call: TRBV2
cdr3_aa: ASNGQTQETQY

j_call: TRBJ1-6
v_call: TRBV12-3/TRBV12-4
cdr3_aa: ASSYRAGSPLH

j_call: TRBJ2-5
v_call: TRBV5-1
cdr3_aa: ASSSRQTQETQY

j_call: TRBJ2-2
v_call: TRBV5-1
cdr3_aa: ASSLRSGALTGELF

j_call: TRBJ1-6
v_call: TRBV30
cdr3_aa: AWSVIADSPLH

j_call: TRBJ2-2
v_call: TRBV7-3
cdr3_aa: ASSLGIAGGPTGELF